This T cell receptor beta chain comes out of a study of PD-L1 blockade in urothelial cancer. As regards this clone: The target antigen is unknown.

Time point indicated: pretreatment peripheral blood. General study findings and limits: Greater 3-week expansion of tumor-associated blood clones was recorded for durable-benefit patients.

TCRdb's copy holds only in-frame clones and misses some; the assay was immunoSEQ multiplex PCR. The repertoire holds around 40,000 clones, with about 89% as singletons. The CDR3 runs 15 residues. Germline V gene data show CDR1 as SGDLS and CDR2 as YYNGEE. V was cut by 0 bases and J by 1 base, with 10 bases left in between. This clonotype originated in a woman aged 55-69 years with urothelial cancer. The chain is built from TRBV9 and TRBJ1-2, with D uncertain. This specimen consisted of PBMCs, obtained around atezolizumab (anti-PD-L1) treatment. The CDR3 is CASSVGIGSNYGYTF. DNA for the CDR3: TGTGCCAGCAGCGTAGGGATCGGGAGTAACTATGGCTACACCTTC.